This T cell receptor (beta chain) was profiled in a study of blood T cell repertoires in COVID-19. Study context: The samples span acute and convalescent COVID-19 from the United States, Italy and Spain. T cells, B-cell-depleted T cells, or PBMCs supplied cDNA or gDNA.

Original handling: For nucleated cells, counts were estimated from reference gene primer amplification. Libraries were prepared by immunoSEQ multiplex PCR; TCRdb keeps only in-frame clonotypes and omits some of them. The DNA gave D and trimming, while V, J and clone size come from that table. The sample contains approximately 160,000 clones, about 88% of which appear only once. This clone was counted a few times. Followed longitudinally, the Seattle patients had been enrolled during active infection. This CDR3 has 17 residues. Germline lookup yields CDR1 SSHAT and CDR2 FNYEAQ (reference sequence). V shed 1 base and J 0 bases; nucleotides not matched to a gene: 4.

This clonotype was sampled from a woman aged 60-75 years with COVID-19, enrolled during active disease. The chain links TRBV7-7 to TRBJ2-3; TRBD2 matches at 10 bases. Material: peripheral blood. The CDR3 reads CASSLGTSGTSTDTQYF. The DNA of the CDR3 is TGTGCCAGCAGCTTAGGGACTAGCGGAACTAGCACAGATACGCAGTATTTT.